Following are 24 T cell receptor beta chains from one sample sequenced in a study of cytomegalovirus exposure and HLA in healthy donors (dated by TCRdb to 2016 to 2017). The library was produced with the immunoSEQ multiplex PCR assay. The multiplex PCR relied on a mix of 60 forward primers for TCR Vbeta segments and 13 reverse primers for TCR Jbeta segments. Held by TCRdb, this immuneACCESS table contains in-frame sequences only and omits some clones. Under half of the omission traces to an unresolved V gene where checked; the cause of the rest is unknown. Recorded for this sample are under 200,000 clones; roughly 81% of them occurred a single time. The top ten constitute about 2.7% of the sample. Input material: PBMCs. The source is a man aged 25 to 40 in good health and CMV-seropositive.

In its sample, this clone was seen once. The chain links TRBV30 to TRBJ2-7; 7 nucleotides match TRBD1. The CDR3 runs to 12 residues. V dropped 8 bases and J dropped 2; count of bases not matched to a gene: 6. Germline V gives CDR1 GTSNPN, CDR2 SVGIG (reference sequence). The CDR3 reads CALDRPPYEQYF. The CDR3 coding sequence is TGTGCCCTGGACAGGCCCCCCTACGAGCAGTACTTC. Combining the CDR3 with reference TRBV30 and TRBJ2-7 gives the whole variable domain SQTIHQWPATLVQPVGSPLSLECTVEGTSNPNLYWYRQAAGRGLQLLFYSVGIGQISSEVPQNLSASRPQDRQFILSSKKLLLSDSGFYLCALDRPPYEQYFGPGTRLTVT.

The chain has TRBV11-3 and TRBJ1-2, with 9 bases aligning to TRBD1. V lost 2 bases to trimming and J lost 8 bases; unmatched junction nucleotides: 6. This CDR3 contains 14 residues. Looked up from germline, CDR1 is SGHNT and CDR2 is YENEEA. CDR3 nucleotide sequence: TGTGCCAGCAGCTTATTTGGGACAGGGTTCGGCTACACCTTC. Encoded protein: CASSLFGTGFGYTF. The whole variable domain, remainder taken from reference TRBV11-3 and TRBJ1-2, is EAGVVQSPRYKIIEKKQPVAFWCNPISGHNTLYWYLQNLGQGPELLIRYENEEAVDDSQLPKDRFSAERLKGVDSTLKIQPAELGDSAVYLCASSLFGTGFGYTFGSGTRLTVV.

V and J are TRBV7-2 and TRBJ1-2, with D perhaps matching TRBD1 (6 bases). CDR3 length: 14 residues. CDR1 and CDR2 (germline): SGHTA, FQGNSA. V shed 0 bases and J shed 4 bases, with 9 bases lying between them. The CDR3 DNA reads as TGTGCCAGCAGCTTAGCCTCCAGGGGCTATGGCTACACCTTC. Its protein product is CASSLASRGYGYTF.

As for this clone: One end of the junction is discordant with germline, which a read error may explain. The chain links TRBV7-9 to TRBJ2-7; D possibly corresponds to TRBD1 (6 bases). CDR1 is SEHNR and CDR2 is FQNEAQ in the germline V gene (reference sequence). The CDR3 has 14 amino acids. The DNA of the CDR3 is TGTTCCAGCAGCTTAGGGCAGGGGTTCCACGAGCAGTACTTC. It translates to CSSSLGQGFHEQYF.

V and J are TRBV18 and TRBJ1-5; a possible D gene is TRBD1 (6 bases). Trimming left V 3 bases short and J 7 bases short, with 16 bases between. Germline V lookup: CDR1 KGHSH, CDR2 LQKENI. CDR3 length: 15 residues. CDR3 sequence: CASSPTGGGEQPQHF. CDR3 DNA sequence: TGTGCCAGCTCACCTACGGGGGGGGGCGAGCAGCCCCAGCATTTT. Full variable domain (remainder filled in from reference TRBV18 and TRBJ1-5): NAGVMQNPRHLVRRRGQEARLRCSPMKGHSHVYWYRQLPEEGLKFMVYLQKENIIDESGMPKERFSAEFPKEGPSILRIQQVVRGDSAAYFCASSPTGGGEQPQHFGDGTRLSIL.

The chain combines TRBV18 with TRBJ1-1; 7 nucleotides line up with TRBD1. V trimming: 3 bases; J trimming: 2 bases; junction bases outside the gene matches: 6. Germline loops: CDR1 KGHSH, CDR2 LQKENI. This CDR3 contains 15 residues. The CDR3 here is CASSPRQGGNTEAFF. CDR3 nucleotides: TGTGCCAGCTCACCCCGACAGGGTGGCAACACTGAAGCTTTCTTT.

The V and J genes are TRBV5-1 and TRBJ1-1, with 7 positions matching TRBD1. Germline CDR1 is SGHRS and CDR2 is YFSETQ. This CDR3 is 15 amino acids long. The V and J ends lost 4 bases and 4 bases, in that order; junction bases with no gene match: 10. CDR3 residues: CASSIRQGEGTEAFF. CDR3 in DNA: TGCGCCAGCAGCATCCGACAGGGTGAGGGCACTGAAGCTTTCTTT.

Here the CDR3 reads CASRGDSLNQPQHF. In nucleotides, the CDR3 is TGTGCCAGCAGGGGGGACAGTCTTAATCAGCCCCAGCATTTT. This rearrangement joins TRBV25-1 to TRBJ1-5; 7 bases are a match to TRBD1. V dropped 6 bases and J dropped 4; count of bases not matched to a gene: 6. CDR1 is MGHDK and CDR2 is SYGVNS in the germline V gene. The CDR3 runs 14 residues.

This clone was observed a few times. V usage is TRBV5-4 and J usage is TRBJ1-1; 7 bases map to TRBD1. Trimming removed 4 bases from V and 4 bases from J; junction bases left unmatched: 7. The CDR3 runs 14 residues. Germline CDR1 SGHNT, CDR2 YYREEE (reference sequence). CDR3 bases: TGTGCCAGCAGCAGGGGACAGACGCTCACTGAAGCTTTCTTT. It yields the protein CASSRGQTLTEAFF.

The gene calls are TRBV6-5 and TRBJ2-7, with D uncertain. This CDR3 is 15 amino acids long. The germline CDR1 and CDR2 sequences are MNHEY and SVGAGI. With 0 bases removed from V and 0 bases from J, the gap between germline ends came to 9 bases. CDR3 DNA: TGTGCCAGCAGTTACTCGCGCTTAAGCTCCTACGAGCAGTACTTC. This encodes CASSYSRLSSYEQYF.

About this clone: Germline and junction disagree at one end, which may indicate a read error. This chain joins TRBV11-2 and TRBJ2-3; 10 bases agree with TRBD2. The germline V gene has CDR1 SGHAT and CDR2 FQNNGV. The length of the CDR3 is 20 residues. The CDR3 DNA is TGTGCCAGCAGCCTAGAAGACGGGCTAGCGGGAGAAGAACGGACAGATACGCAGTATTTT. Its protein product is CASSLEDGLAGEERTDTQYF. The whole variable domain, filled in from reference TRBV11-2 and TRBJ2-3, reads EAGVAQSPRYKIIEKRQSVAFWCNPISGHATLYWYQQILGQGPKLLIQFQNNGVVDDSQLPKDRFSAERLKGVDSTLKIQPAKLEDSAVYLCASSLEDGLAGEERTDTQYFGPGTRLTVL.

V is TRBV4-1 and J is TRBJ2-5, with D maybe TRBD1 (5 bases). From germline, CDR1 is MGHRA and CDR2 YSYEKL. The V and J ends lost 0 bases and 7 bases respectively, with 21 bases between them. This CDR3 spans 17 amino acids. The CDR3 protein is CASSQDTTRGPKATQYF. The CDR3 DNA reads as TGCGCCAGCAGCCAAGACACCACAAGGGGCCCTAAAGCGACCCAGTACTTC.

As regards this clone: At the DNA level, this CDR3 is encoded by other sequences in the same sample as well. The V call is TRBV9, the J call TRBJ1-5; a weak D match, TRBD1 (5 bases). The CDR3 consists of 14 residues. CDR1 and CDR2 (germline): SGDLS, YYNGEE. Trimming removed 0 bases from V and 7 bases from J, with 11 bases in between. CDR3 protein: CASSVGGGNQPQHF. For the CDR3, the DNA is TGTGCCAGCAGCGTAGGTGGGGGGAACCAGCCCCAGCATTTT. Using reference TRBV9 and TRBJ1-5 for the parts outside the CDR3, the full variable domain is DSGVTQTPKHLITATGQRVTLRCSPRSGDLSVYWYQQSLDQGLQFLIQYYNGEERAKGNILERFSAQQFPDLHSELNLSSLELGDSALYFCASSVGGGNQPQHFGDGTRLSIL.

The chain employs TRBV9 and TRBJ2-3, with TRBD2 matching 10 bases. The CDR3 loop spans 16 amino acids. The junction had 8 bases not matched to a gene; V was cut back by 4 bases and J by 3 bases. From germline, CDR1 is SGDLS and CDR2 YYNGEE. The DNA for the CDR3 is TGTGCCAGCAGCCCCCAGGGTAGCGGGAGGACAGATACGCAGTATTTT. Translation: CASSPQGSGRTDTQYF.

The chain links TRBV9 to TRBJ2-3; no clear D. The CDR3 is 15 residues long. V was pared by 5 bases and J by 5 bases, with 18 bases between. Germline CDR1 SGDLS, CDR2 YYNGEE. The CDR3 spells CASSALGLSGDTQYF. CDR3 nucleotide sequence: TGTGCCAGCAGTGCTCTAGGTTTAAGTGGAGATACGCAGTATTTT.

The CDR3 is CASSLEGQQETQYF. The CDR3, as DNA: TGCGCCAGCAGCTTGGAGGGACAGCAAGAGACCCAGTACTTC. V usage is TRBV5-1 and J usage is TRBJ2-5, with 7 bases that match TRBD1. V was pared by 0 bases and J by 2 bases, with 1 base of the junction left unmatched. The CDR3 spans 14 residues. CDR1 SGHRS and CDR2 YFSETQ come from the germline V gene.

The chain couples TRBV5-1 to TRBJ2-1, with D tentatively TRBD2 (7 bases). Per the germline V gene, CDR1 is SGHRS and CDR2 is YFSETQ. This CDR3 has 17 residues. V was clipped by 5 bases and J by 0 bases, with 18 bases between them. The DNA for the CDR3 is TGCGCCAGCAGGGAGGGGGAGGGAGCGTCCTCCTACAATGAGCAGTTCTTC. Residues: CASREGEGASSYNEQFF.

This clone has a single count. The chain uses TRBV9 and TRBJ2-3, with D possibly matching TRBD2 (5 bases). Looked up from germline, CDR1 is SGDLS and CDR2 is YYNGEE. There are 15 residues in the CDR3. Trimming removed 0 bases from V and 2 bases from J, with 10 bases in between. CDR3 loop: CASSVAPAVTDTQYF. In DNA, the CDR3 is TGTGCCAGCAGCGTAGCCCCAGCGGTCACAGATACGCAGTATTTT.

The chain links TRBV7-3 to TRBJ2-1; 8 nucleotides line up with TRBD1. Germline V CDR1 and CDR2: SGHTA, FQGTGA. The length of the CDR3 is 14 residues. Germline trimming cut 3 bases from V and 7 bases from J; bases unmatched to any gene: 5. CDR3 region: CASSFQGAQNEQFF. The CDR3 region has the DNA TGTGCCAGCAGCTTCCAGGGGGCGCAGAATGAGCAGTTCTTC.

V is TRBV2 and J is TRBJ2-7; 8 nucleotides match TRBD2. This CDR3 has 14 amino acids. V was pared by 6 bases and J by 7 bases, with 11 bases of the junction left unmatched. Looked up from germline, CDR1 is SNHLY and CDR2 is FYNNEI. This CDR3 reads CASRASAGVGEQYF. CDR3 coding DNA: TGTGCCAGCAGGGCCTCAGCGGGAGTGGGGGAGCAGTACTTC.

With regard to this clone: A read error may account for a junction end that differs from germline. The chain uses TRBV7-9 and TRBJ1-2; 11 nucleotides agree with TRBD1. CDR3 length: 15 residues. Germline V CDR1 and CDR2: SEHNR, FQNEAQ (reference sequence). CDR3 loop: CSSSLGQGAVYGYTF. The CDR3 DNA is TGTTCCAGCAGCTTAGGACAGGGGGCCGTCTATGGCTACACCTTC.

J is TRBJ2-7 and V is TRBV27; TRBD1 matches 7 bases. The CDR3 is made up of 15 amino acids. Unmatched junction bases numbered 12, after V lost 4 bases and J lost 6 bases. CDR1 MNHEY and CDR2 SMNVEV come from the germline V gene (reference sequence). The CDR3 DNA follows: TGTGCCAGCAGTTCCCGACAGGGAAAATTTAGCGAGCAGTACTTC. This sequence encodes CASSSRQGKFSEQYF.

The chain joins TRBV29-1 to TRBJ2-1; 9 positions match TRBD2. The germline V gene has CDR1 SQVTM and CDR2 ANQGSEA. This CDR3 comprises 14 residues. The J segment lost 0 bases and the V segment lost 4 bases, leaving 1 base of the junction unmatched. CDR3 amino acids: CSVGAGGSYNEQFF. In DNA, the CDR3 is TGCAGCGTTGGAGCGGGAGGCTCCTACAATGAGCAGTTCTTC.

The V call is TRBV6-5, the J call TRBJ2-2; tentatively, D is TRBD1 (7 bases). V dropped 4 bases and J dropped 6 bases, with 12 bases sitting between them. The CDR3 has 14 amino acids. Per germline, CDR1 MNHEY and CDR2 SVGAGI. CDR3 nucleotide sequence: TGTGCCAGCAGTTCTTTCAGGGGGGCCGGGGAGCTGTTTTTT. It is translated as CASSSFRGAGELFF.